These 9 T cell receptor beta chains came from one sample sequenced in a study of PD-1 blockade in classical Hodgkin lymphoma. After autologous stem cell transplantation all patients relapsed, and prior brentuximab vedotin exposure differed between cohorts. The CD4+ T cells used were purified from thawed PBMCs through magnetic negative selection. The data were produced by immunoSEQ multiplex PCR, yet TCRdb's version contains in-frame clones alone and is incomplete. The sample consists of under 8,000 clones, about 80% of them appearing once. This specimen consisted of CD4+ T cells from blood, obtained at baseline. The receptor set was obtained from a human donor with classical Hodgkin lymphoma.

This clone occurred once. The V gene is TRBV2, the J gene TRBJ1-5, with 8 bases aligning to TRBD1. V gave up 6 bases and J gave up 5 bases; unmatched junction bases: 6. The germline V gene has CDR1 SNHLY and CDR2 FYNNEI. The CDR3 runs 14 residues. CDR3 nucleotide sequence: TGTGCCAGCAGAGGGGACAGGACCCATCAGCCCCAGCATTTT. Encoded protein: CASRGDRTHQPQHF. The full variable domain, completed using reference TRBV2 and TRBJ1-5, is EPEVTQTPSHQVTQMGQEVILRCVPISNHLYFYWYRQILGQKVEFLVSFYNNEISEKSEIFDDQFSVERPDGSNFTLKIRSTKLEDSAMYFCASRGDRTHQPQHFGDGTRLSIL.

This chain connects TRBV9 to TRBJ1-2; TRBD1 aligns across 7 bases. This CDR3 contains 14 residues. V shed 5 bases and J 8 bases; nucleotides not matched to a gene: 12. Germline values: CDR1 SGDLS, CDR2 YYNGEE. The CDR3 spells CASSLREQGLGYTF. In DNA, the CDR3 is TGTGCCAGCAGTCTCCGGGAACAGGGGTTGGGCTACACCTTC. Drawing the rest from reference TRBV9 and TRBJ1-2, the complete variable domain is DSGVTQTPKHLITATGQRVTLRCSPRSGDLSVYWYQQSLDQGLQFLIQYYNGEERAKGNILERFSAQQFPDLHSELNLSSLELGDSALYFCASSLREQGLGYTFGSGTRLTVV.

This clone appeared a single time. The V and J genes are TRBV5-1 and TRBJ2-5, with D possibly TRBD2 on 5 matching bases. The germline CDR1 and CDR2 sequences are SGHRS and YFSETQ. The CDR3 extends over 16 amino acids. The ends were cut back, 4 bases at V and 5 bases at J, with 21 bases in the middle. CDR3 sequence reads: CASSPRLLAVYETQYF. The DNA of the CDR3 is TGCGCCAGCAGCCCGCGACTATTAGCAGTGTACGAGACCCAGTACTTC.

The rearrangement links TRBV5-1 to TRBJ2-2, with a weak D call TRBD1 (5 bases). Germline loops: CDR1 SGHRS, CDR2 YFSETQ. V was clipped by 2 bases and J by 0 bases, with 8 bases between them. The CDR3 extends over 15 amino acids. The CDR3 DNA follows: TGCGCCAGCAGCTTAGGGGTGACGAACACCGGGGAGCTGTTTTTT. It yields the protein CASSLGVTNTGELFF.

The CDR3 sequence is CASRRDRDTGELFF. The CDR3 DNA is TGTGCCAGCAGGCGGGACAGGGACACCGGGGAGCTGTTTTTT. V is TRBV2 and J is TRBJ2-2; 9 positions match TRBD1. Germline lookup yields CDR1 SNHLY and CDR2 FYNNEI. This CDR3 has 14 amino acids. Unmatched junction bases numbered 2, after V lost 6 bases and J lost 3 bases.

This clone came up a few times. This chain links TRBV10-1 with TRBJ2-1; D is uncertain. This CDR3 has 13 amino acids. Germline CDR1 and CDR2: WNHNN and SYGVQD (reference sequence). The V end lost 4 bases, the J end lost 7 bases, and 11 bases lay between the germline ends. CDR3 nucleotide sequence: TGCGCCAGCAGTGGTTTAGGGCGGAATGAGCAGTTCTTC. Its protein product is CASSGLGRNEQFF.

The rearrangement uses TRBV10-1 and TRBJ1-3; no clear D gene. Germline V gene sequence: CDR1 WNHNN, CDR2 SYGVQD (reference sequence). The CDR3 totals 14 residues. V was cut by 8 bases and J by 12 bases, with 23 bases left in between. The CDR3 spells CASLADDGPLDIYF. Written as DNA, the CDR3 is TGCGCCAGCCTCGCGGACGATGGACCCCTCGACATATATTTT.

This sequence joins TRBV6-5 and TRBJ1-3; the D is unclear. The CDR3 has 15 amino acids. V lost 6 bases and J lost 0, with 12 bases in between. Germline lookup yields CDR1 MNHEY and CDR2 SVGAGI. The CDR3 DNA is TGTGCCAGCAGGGTCTACCGTGGCTCTGGAAACACCATATATTTT. This translates into CASRVYRGSGNTIYF.

The gene calls are TRBV19 and TRBJ2-1; D remains unclear. CDR1 and CDR2 (germline): LNHDA, SQIVND (reference sequence). V was clipped by 3 bases and J by 0 bases, with 9 bases between them. CDR3 length equals 15 residues. The CDR3 protein is CASSMIDISYNEQFF. Here the CDR3 DNA reads TGTGCCAGTAGTATGATAGACATCTCCTACAATGAGCAGTTCTTC.